The rows below give T cell receptor beta chains drawn from one sample of a study of shared clonotypes between healthy human individuals. Sequenced by immunoSEQ multiplex PCR; TCRdb stores in-frame clones only, minus some. This sample yields 550,000 to 750,000 clones, of which 95% to 96% are seen a single time; about 0.11% belongs to the top ten. The source material was naive CD8+ T cells sorted from blood. The source is a woman aged 30 to 39 in good health. Both conserved end residues are part of each CDR3. A D gene is named only where the DNA matches it firmly. Clone size is stated in some rows and not others, as once, few, many or a class when expanded.

D gene: TRBD2
J gene: TRBJ2-7
clone size: .
V gene: TRBV6-6
CDR3 DNA: TGTGCCAGCAGACCCGCTAGCGGAAACTCCTACGAGCAGTACTTC
CDR3 protein: CASRPASGNSYEQYF

D gene: TRBD2
J gene: TRBJ2-7
clone size: .
V gene: TRBV13
CDR3 DNA: TGTGCCAGCAGCCCCCTAGCGGGAGTCCACGAGCAGTACTTC
CDR3 protein: CASSPLAGVHEQYF

D gene: .
J gene: TRBJ2-3
clone size: .
V gene: TRBV6-5
CDR3 DNA: TGTGCCAGCAGTTATTACGGGGATACGCAGTATTTT
CDR3 protein: CASSYYGDTQYF

D gene: .
J gene: TRBJ2-7
clone size: .
V gene: TRBV11-2
CDR3 DNA: TGTGCCAGCAGCGTCCCTGATTATCCGGGTTCCGAGCAGTACTTC
CDR3 protein: CASSVPDYPGSEQYF

D gene: .
J gene: TRBJ1-5
clone size: .
V gene: TRBV28
CDR3 DNA: TGTGCCAGCAGTTTTCTTAAGACAGTCTTAGTAGATCAGCCCCAGCATTTT
CDR3 protein: CASSFLKTVLVDQPQHF

D gene: .
J gene: TRBJ2-3
clone size: .
V gene: TRBV28
CDR3 DNA: TGTGCCAGCTACAGGACCGGGGTCACAGATACGCAGTATTTT
CDR3 protein: CASYRTGVTDTQYF

D gene: TRBD2
J gene: TRBJ2-1
clone size: .
V gene: TRBV4-2
CDR3 DNA: TGTGCCAGCAGCCAAGATAGCCCTAGCGGGAGCCCCTACAATGAGCAGTTCTTC
CDR3 protein: CASSQDSPSGSPYNEQFF

D gene: .
J gene: TRBJ2-5
clone size: .
V gene: TRBV7-8
CDR3 DNA: TGTGCCAGCAGCTTGGGGGGCACAGAGACCCAGTACTTC
CDR3 protein: CASSLGGTETQYF

D gene: .
J gene: TRBJ2-7
clone size: .
V gene: TRBV25-1
CDR3 DNA: TGTGCCAGCAGTAGTGGTATAGGGCTCGAGCAGTACTTC
CDR3 protein: CASSSGIGLEQYF

D gene: .
J gene: TRBJ1-1
clone size: .
V gene: TRBV28
CDR3 DNA: TGTGCCAGCAGTTTTGGCAGAACCATGAACACTGAAGCTTTCTTT
CDR3 protein: CASSFGRTMNTEAFF

D gene: TRBD2
J gene: TRBJ2-7
clone size: .
V gene: TRBV7-6
CDR3 DNA: TGTGCCAGCAGCTTAGGGACTAGCGGGAGTCACCACGAGCAGTACTTC
CDR3 protein: CASSLGTSGSHHEQYF

D gene: .
J gene: TRBJ2-7
clone size: .
V gene: TRBV7-9
CDR3 DNA: TGTGCCAGCAGCTTTGAGTTCGGGCCCTCCAACGAGCAGTACTTC
CDR3 protein: CASSFEFGPSNEQYF

D gene: .
J gene: TRBJ2-7
clone size: .
V gene: TRBV4-1
CDR3 DNA: TGCGCCAGCAGCCTCGTCGATCGCAAGGGCTACGAGCAGTACTTC
CDR3 protein: CASSLVDRKGYEQYF

D gene: .
J gene: TRBJ1-1
clone size: .
V gene: TRBV6-1
CDR3 DNA: TGTGCCACCTCCGCCGGCAGGACATATCCGGAAGCTTTCTTT
CDR3 protein: CATSAGRTYPEAFF

D gene: TRBD2
J gene: TRBJ2-1
clone size: .
V gene: TRBV7-8
CDR3 DNA: TGTGCCAGCAGCCCTAGCGGGAGGGCCGTTTATAATGAGCAGTTCTTC
CDR3 protein: CASSPSGRAVYNEQFF

D gene: .
J gene: TRBJ1-1
clone size: .
V gene: TRBV27
CDR3 DNA: TGTGCCAGCAGTTTGCTCAGCCAGGGGACTGAAGCTTTCTTT
CDR3 protein: CASSLLSQGTEAFF

D gene: .
J gene: TRBJ2-1
clone size: .
V gene: TRBV9
CDR3 DNA: TGTGCCAGCAGCGTGGGTTCAAGGGGCCTCTACAATGAGCAGTTCTTC
CDR3 protein: CASSVGSRGLYNEQFF

D gene: .
J gene: TRBJ2-5
clone size: .
V gene: TRBV5-4
CDR3 DNA: TGTGCCAGCAGCTTGGAGACGGAAGAGACCCAGTACTTC
CDR3 protein: CASSLETEETQYF

D gene: .
J gene: TRBJ1-3
clone size: .
V gene: TRBV27
CDR3 DNA: TGTGCCAGCAGTCAAGGAAACACCATATATTTT
CDR3 protein: CASSQGNTIYF

D gene: .
J gene: TRBJ2-1
clone size: .
V gene: TRBV28
CDR3 DNA: TGTGCCAGCAGTGACCCGGGTCATATGGACAATGAGCAGTTCTTC
CDR3 protein: CASSDPGHMDNEQFF

D gene: .
J gene: TRBJ2-3
clone size: once
V gene: TRBV13
CDR3 DNA: TGTGCCAGCAGCTTAACCGGGACTAGCACAGATACGCAGTATTTT
CDR3 protein: CASSLTGTSTDTQYF

D gene: TRBD1
J gene: TRBJ2-2
clone size: .
V gene: TRBV13
CDR3 DNA: TGTGCCAGCAGCCCGGACAGGCCAAACACCGGGGAGCTGTTTTTT
CDR3 protein: CASSPDRPNTGELFF

D gene: .
J gene: TRBJ2-7
clone size: .
V gene: TRBV28
CDR3 DNA: TGTGCCTCCTACGGAGCCTCCTACGAGCAGTACTTC
CDR3 protein: CASYGASYEQYF

D gene: .
J gene: TRBJ2-7
clone size: .
V gene: TRBV5-8
CDR3 DNA: TGTGCCAGCAGCCCCATGGGCAGCTTATACGAGCAGTACTTC
CDR3 protein: CASSPMGSLYEQYF

D gene: TRBD1
J gene: TRBJ2-7
clone size: .
V gene: TRBV27
CDR3 DNA: TGTGCCAGCAGTTCCGGGACAGGGGGCGCCGAGCAGTACTTC
CDR3 protein: CASSSGTGGAEQYF

D gene: TRBD2
J gene: TRBJ2-7
clone size: once
V gene: TRBV27
CDR3 DNA: TGTGCCAGCAGTTTAGCGGGAGGGCCGGGTGAGCAGTACTTC
CDR3 protein: CASSLAGGPGEQYF

D gene: .
J gene: TRBJ2-2
clone size: .
V gene: TRBV6-6
CDR3 DNA: TGTGCCAGCATTGGCACCGGGGAGCTGTTTTTT
CDR3 protein: CASIGTGELFF

D gene: .
J gene: TRBJ2-3
clone size: .
V gene: TRBV28
CDR3 DNA: TGTGCCAGCAGTTTCCGTCTGTTTACAGATACGCAGTATTTT
CDR3 protein: CASSFRLFTDTQYF

D gene: .
J gene: TRBJ2-7
clone size: .
V gene: TRBV4-2
CDR3 DNA: TGTGCCAGCAGCCAAGAATTAGGAGTCGCCTACGAGCAGTACTTC
CDR3 protein: CASSQELGVAYEQYF

D gene: .
J gene: TRBJ1-5
clone size: .
V gene: TRBV27
CDR3 DNA: TGTGCCAGCAGCCCTACCGGGACACTTTATAGCAATCAGCCCCAGCATTTT
CDR3 protein: CASSPTGTLYSNQPQHF

D gene: .
J gene: TRBJ1-5
clone size: .
V gene: TRBV28
CDR3 DNA: TGTGCCAGCAGTTTAAGGGGTATCCAGCCCCAGCATTTT
CDR3 protein: CASSLRGIQPQHF

D gene: .
J gene: TRBJ2-3
clone size: .
V gene: TRBV9
CDR3 DNA: TGTGCCAGCAGCGTCGAGAGATTCGCAGATACGCAGTATTTT
CDR3 protein: CASSVERFADTQYF

D gene: TRBD1
J gene: TRBJ1-2
clone size: .
V gene: TRBV7-8
CDR3 DNA: TGTGCCAGCAGCTTAGCCCGGGACAGGGTTTATGGCTACACCTTC
CDR3 protein: CASSLARDRVYGYTF

D gene: .
J gene: TRBJ2-7
clone size: .
V gene: TRBV27
CDR3 DNA: TGTGCCAGCAGTTTATATGGCTCAATAAATAGCGGCCCCTACGAGCAGTACTTC
CDR3 protein: CASSLYGSINSGPYEQYF

D gene: .
J gene: TRBJ2-2
clone size: .
V gene: TRBV9
CDR3 DNA: TGTGCCAGCAGTCGGGATAGCGGGGAGCTGTTTTTT
CDR3 protein: CASSRDSGELFF

D gene: TRBD1
J gene: TRBJ1-4
clone size: .
V gene: TRBV5-1
CDR3 DNA: TGCGCCAGCAGCCCGGAGGGACAGGTCGCTGAAAAACTGTTTTTT
CDR3 protein: CASSPEGQVAEKLFF

D gene: TRBD1
J gene: TRBJ2-3
clone size: .
V gene: TRBV19
CDR3 DNA: TGTGCCAGTAGTACCGCCGGGACAGGGTTGGATACGCAGTATTTT
CDR3 protein: CASSTAGTGLDTQYF

D gene: .
J gene: TRBJ2-5
clone size: once
V gene: TRBV13
CDR3 DNA: TGTGCCAGCAGCCAAGCTGTAGCCGAGAAAGGGACCCAGTACTTC
CDR3 protein: CASSQAVAEKGTQYF

D gene: TRBD1
J gene: TRBJ2-2
clone size: .
V gene: TRBV7-8
CDR3 DNA: TGTGCCAGCAGCGACAGGGGTCTGGCCGGGGAGCTGTTTTTT
CDR3 protein: CASSDRGLAGELFF

D gene: .
J gene: TRBJ1-1
clone size: .
V gene: TRBV4-1
CDR3 DNA: TGCGCCAGCAGCCAAGTGGGGAGTGAAGCTTTCTTT
CDR3 protein: CASSQVGSEAFF

D gene: .
J gene: TRBJ1-2
clone size: .
V gene: TRBV5-4
CDR3 DNA: TGTGCCAGCAGCTACGGGGGTGGCTACACCTTC
CDR3 protein: CASSYGGGYTF

D gene: TRBD2
J gene: TRBJ2-7
clone size: .
V gene: TRBV27
CDR3 DNA: TGTGCCAGCAGTTTAAGCGGGAGCTCCTACGAGCAGTACTTC
CDR3 protein: CASSLSGSSYEQYF

D gene: TRBD2
J gene: TRBJ2-1
clone size: .
V gene: TRBV15
CDR3 DNA: TGTGCCACCAGTAACCAACTAGCGGGAGGAAATGAGCAGTTCTTC
CDR3 protein: CATSNQLAGGNEQFF

D gene: .
J gene: TRBJ2-3
clone size: .
V gene: TRBV11-2
CDR3 DNA: TGTGCCAGCAGCCGCTTAGCGAACACAGATACGCAGTATTTT
CDR3 protein: CASSRLANTDTQYF

D gene: .
J gene: TRBJ1-4
clone size: .
V gene: TRBV13
CDR3 DNA: TGTGCCAGCAGCGCAAACTACAGGGCCGCTAATGAAAAACTGTTTTTT
CDR3 protein: CASSANYRAANEKLFF

D gene: .
J gene: TRBJ1-3
clone size: .
V gene: TRBV27
CDR3 DNA: TGTGCCAGCAGTTTTACGGGCCGAGGATCTGGAAACACCATATATTTT
CDR3 protein: CASSFTGRGSGNTIYF

D gene: TRBD2
J gene: TRBJ2-3
clone size: .
V gene: TRBV27
CDR3 DNA: TGTGCCAGCAGTTTATCGTCCACTAGCGGGAGAGATACGCAGTATTTT
CDR3 protein: CASSLSSTSGRDTQYF